These 15 T cell receptor beta chains were sequenced from one sample in a study of shared clonotypes between healthy human individuals. Profiling relied on immunoSEQ multiplex PCR, and the TCRdb table lists in-frame clones only, not all of them. The sample lists approximately 1,500,000 clones, roughly 96% seen once, with about 1.2% in the top ten. The sample consisted of naive CD4+ T cells sorted from blood. The subset was: CD45RA+ positively selected. The receptors originated from a man aged 25 to 45 in good health.

As concerns this clone: The same CDR3 also results from other DNA sequences found in this sample. The chain carries TRBV7-9 and TRBJ2-3; weak D call: TRBD2 (6 bases). The V end was cut by 2 bases, the J end by 3 bases, with 9 bases between. Looked up from germline, CDR1 is SEHNR and CDR2 is FQNEAQ (reference sequence). The CDR3 is 14 amino acids. Written as DNA, the CDR3 is TGTGCCAGCAGCTTAATTGGAGGGACAGATACGCAGTATTTT. This sequence encodes CASSLIGGTDTQYF.

The CDR3 sequence is CASSLDYRGTEAFF. In DNA form, the CDR3 reads TGTGCCAGCAGCTTAGATTACAGGGGCACTGAAGCTTTCTTT. The rearrangement uses TRBV7-2 and TRBJ1-1; 7 bases map to TRBD1. This CDR3 spans 14 amino acids. The germline V gene encodes CDR1 SGHTA and CDR2 FQGNSA. With V trimmed by 1 base and J by 4 bases, 3 bases remained unmatched.

The genes are TRBV11-1 and TRBJ2-2; 10 bases match TRBD2. The CDR3 covers 16 residues. Germline loops: CDR1 SGHAT, CDR2 FQDESV (reference sequence). J gave up 6 bases and V 5 bases, and 9 bases lay outside the gene matches. CDR3 sequence (DNA): TGTGCCAGCAGCCCACTAGCGGGAAGGTCTGCCGGGGAGCTGTTTTTT. This gives the protein CASSPLAGRSAGELFF.

The V call is TRBV4-3, the J call TRBJ1-4; D is unclear. V gave up 4 bases and J gave up 7 bases, with 19 bases separating them. This CDR3 comprises 16 residues. Germline lookup yields CDR1 LGHNA and CDR2 YSLEER. As DNA, the CDR3 is TGCGCCAGCAGCCTCGACCCTTTCAGCAACTCTGAAAAACTGTTTTTT. Its translation is CASSLDPFSNSEKLFF.

This chain joins TRBV2 and TRBJ2-7; TRBD2 matches 14 bases. V lost 4 bases to trimming and J lost 6 bases; unmatched junction nucleotides: 8. Germline CDR1 is SNHLY and CDR2 is FYNNEI. This CDR3 contains 16 residues. The CDR3 coding sequence is TGTGCCAGCAGTGTGGGACTAGCGGGAGATAGGGGCGAGCAGTACTTC. Translating it yields CASSVGLAGDRGEQYF.

The chain couples TRBV10-1 to TRBJ2-2, with 9 bases aligning to TRBD2. Germline values: CDR1 WNHNN, CDR2 SYGVQD (reference sequence). V trimming: 6 bases; J trimming: 5 bases; junction bases outside the gene matches: 4. The CDR3 is 14 residues long. The CDR3 loop reads CASSGLASTGELFF. The CDR3 DNA reads as TGCGCCAGCAGCGGACTAGCGAGTACCGGGGAGCTGTTTTTT.

The V and J genes are TRBV7-8 and TRBJ2-1; 9 bases fit TRBD2. The CDR3 extends over 16 amino acids. The trim removed 4 bases at V and 2 bases at J, leaving 6 bases unmatched. CDR1 is SGHVS, CDR2 FQNEAQ, per germline. Written as DNA, the CDR3 is TGTGCCAGCAGCTCCCTACAGCGGGAGGCCTACAATGAGCAGTTCTTC. As protein: CASSSLQREAYNEQFF.

The V gene is TRBV9, the J gene TRBJ1-5; D ambiguous. CDR1 SGDLS and CDR2 YYNGEE come from the germline V gene. The CDR3 loop spans 13 amino acids. V shed 0 bases and J shed 7 bases, with 8 bases lying between them. The CDR3 sequence is CASSVDPVQPQHF. In DNA, the CDR3 is TGTGCCAGCAGCGTAGACCCGGTACAGCCCCAGCATTTT.

The chain combines TRBV6-1 with TRBJ2-7; TRBD1 matches 11 bases. CDR1 and CDR2 from the germline V gene are MNHNS and SASEGT. The CDR3 is 16 amino acids. V shed 3 bases and J 5 bases; nucleotides not matched to a gene: 9. CDR3 region: CASSEWIRTGGDEQYF. The DNA for the CDR3 is TGTGCCAGCAGTGAGTGGATCCGGACAGGGGGCGACGAGCAGTACTTC.

The chain is built from TRBV9 and TRBJ2-2, with unresolved D. Germline V gives CDR1 SGDLS, CDR2 YYNGEE. With 4 bases removed from V and 4 bases from J, the gap between germline ends came to 17 bases. The CDR3 consists of 16 residues. CDR3 DNA sequence: TGTGCCAGCAGCCCCGAACTGGCAGCTCCCACCGGGGAGCTGTTTTTT. Its translation: CASSPELAAPTGELFF.

V usage is TRBV7-3 and J usage is TRBJ2-7; 7 bases align to TRBD1. Germline CDR1 SGHTA, CDR2 FQGTGA. Losses at the gene ends were 3 bases for V and 6 bases for J; bases not matched to a gene: 5. The CDR3 covers 13 residues. For the CDR3, the DNA is TGTGCCAGCAGCTTCGACCGGACAGGCGAGCAGTACTTC. This gives the protein CASSFDRTGEQYF.

This chain uses TRBV7-9 with TRBJ2-1; no firm D call. The CDR3 runs to 14 residues. The V end lost 4 bases, the J end lost 12 bases, and 19 bases lay between the germline ends. Germline V gene data show CDR1 as SEHNR and CDR2 as FQNEAQ (reference sequence). CDR3 bases: TGTGCCAGCAGCTCGGCTCTGCCACCGGTTGGGCAGTTCTTC. Its protein is CASSSALPPVGQFF.

The V call is TRBV5-1, the J call TRBJ2-2, with 9 bases lining up with TRBD2. V lost 7 bases and J lost 6; bases outside the gene matches: 10. The CDR3 extends over 15 amino acids. Germline V gene lookup returns CDR1 SGHRS and CDR2 YFSETQ. The CDR3 protein is CASSIPSGTPGELFF. The CDR3 nucleotides are TGCGCCAGCTCAATCCCTAGCGGGACTCCCGGGGAGCTGTTTTTT. Full variable domain (missing parts from reference TRBV5-1 and TRBJ2-2): KAGVTQTPRYLIKTRGQQVTLSCSPISGHRSVSWYQQTPGQGLQFLFEYFSETQRNKGNFPGRFSGRQFSNSRSEMNVSTLELGDSALYLCASSIPSGTPGELFFGEGSRLTVL.

This sequence joins TRBV5-4 and TRBJ1-2, with D unresolved. There are 14 residues in the CDR3. Trimming pared 0 bases from V and 13 bases from J, leaving 19 bases between. Germline values: CDR1 SGHNT, CDR2 YYREEE (reference sequence). In DNA form, the CDR3 reads TGTGCCAGCAGCTTGGAGGCCTCCTTCGCTGGATGCACCTTC. This gives the protein CASSLEASFAGCTF.

This chain uses TRBV15 with TRBJ2-7, with D uncertain. The CDR3 totals 14 residues. The V and J ends lost 1 base and 3 bases respectively, with 10 bases between them. Germline loops: CDR1 LNHNV, CDR2 YYDKDF (reference sequence). CDR3 residues: CATSRASPNYEQYF. CDR3 DNA sequence: TGTGCCACCAGCAGAGCCAGTCCAAACTACGAGCAGTACTTC.